This section outlines one T cell receptor beta chain sequence together with its context. The V gene lost 3 bases and the J gene lost 3 bases, with 15 bases spanning the gap. The CDR3 spans 15 residues. CDR1 KGHSH and CDR2 LQKENI come from the germline V gene. These data belong to a study of blood T cell repertoires in COVID-19. Overall study context: Acute-phase and convalescent COVID-19 samples originated in the United States, Italy and Spain.

Authors' methods: Amplification with reference gene primers provided the estimates of nucleated cell counts. The table came from immunoSEQ multiplex PCR; TCRdb's copy has only in-frame clones and leaves some out. Clone size and the V and J calls come from that table; the DNA yielded D and trimming. The repertoire includes around 330,000 clones, 90% of them detected once, and 2.6% sits in the top ten. Everyone who took part was roughly 18 to 89 years old, and they came from roughly 25 US areas. The sequenced sample was PBMCs or T cells enriched from blood (not recorded which). The chain couples TRBV18 to TRBJ2-7, with D tentatively TRBD1 (6 bases). This TCR was sampled from a man aged 60 to 69 who had recovered from COVID-19. CDR3 nucleotides: TGTGCCAGCTCACCGGGGGCAGGGTCCGACTACGAGCAGTACTTC. It is translated as CASSPGAGSDYEQYF.